These T cell receptor beta chains were read from a single sample in a study of molecular identifiers for immune sequencing clone quantification. MiXCR, applied by TCRdb to the PCR reads, yields one record per CDR3 protein. Of over 600,000 distinct CDR3 sequences in the sample, roughly 21% were seen once. The specimen sequenced was naive CD8+ T cells from blood, with Jurkat cell RNA spiked in. These receptors all come from a human donor in good health. Some libraries in this study had Jurkat cell RNA spiked in. CDR3s include the opening cysteine and the closing phenylalanine or tryptophan. Fields, in order: D gene, CDR3 length, clone size, J gene, V gene, CDR3 DNA, CDR3 protein. The D gene is left open where the match is weak. Size is stated for part of the rows, as once, few or many counts, or as a class when the clone is expanded.

d_call: .
cdr3_length: 15
clone_size: many
j_call: TRBJ2-1
v_call: TRBV29-1
cdr3_nt: TGCAGCGTTGAAGCCGAACGTCCACGCCACAATGAGCAGTTCTTC
cdr3_aa: CSVEAERPRHNEQFF

d_call: .
cdr3_length: 11
clone_size: many
j_call: TRBJ2-7
v_call: TRBV29-1
cdr3_nt: TGCAGCGTTGAAGCGGGGTACGAGCAGTACTTC
cdr3_aa: CSVEAGYEQYF

d_call: .
cdr3_length: 13
clone_size: many
j_call: TRBJ1-5
v_call: TRBV27
cdr3_nt: TGTGCCAGCAGCCCCGTATGGTTCCAGCCCCAGCATTTT
cdr3_aa: CASSPVWFQPQHF

d_call: .
cdr3_length: 14
clone_size: .
j_call: TRBJ2-2
v_call: TRBV7-9
cdr3_nt: TGTGCCAGCAGCTTAGCCCCCGGGGTTGGGGAGCTGTTTTTT
cdr3_aa: CASSLAPGVGELFF

d_call: .
cdr3_length: 12
clone_size: .
j_call: TRBJ2-5
v_call: TRBV6-2/TRBV6-3
cdr3_nt: TGTGCCGGCAGTTACATAGCTGAGACCCAGTACTTC
cdr3_aa: CAGSYIAETQYF

d_call: TRBD1
cdr3_length: 12
clone_size: many
j_call: TRBJ2-1
v_call: TRBV6-6
cdr3_nt: TGTGCCAGCGAGGGACAGGACAATGAGCAGTTCTTC
cdr3_aa: CASEGQDNEQFF

d_call: .
cdr3_length: 16
clone_size: many
j_call: TRBJ2-7
v_call: TRBV19
cdr3_nt: TGTGCCAGTAGTCCACATCAGGGGGAGGGCGCCTACGAGCAGTACTTC
cdr3_aa: CASSPHQGEGAYEQYF

d_call: .
cdr3_length: 16
clone_size: many
j_call: TRBJ1-4
v_call: TRBV7-9
cdr3_nt: TGTGCCAGCAGCTCCGGGACAAGCAGTTCCCATGAAAAACTGTTTTTT
cdr3_aa: CASSSGTSSSHEKLFF

d_call: .
cdr3_length: 15
clone_size: many
j_call: TRBJ2-5
v_call: TRBV5-1
cdr3_nt: TGCGCCAGCAGCTTTGAGGATTCTTGGATAGAGACCCAGTACTTC
cdr3_aa: CASSFEDSWIETQYF

d_call: TRBD2
cdr3_length: 15
clone_size: many
j_call: TRBJ2-3
v_call: TRBV27
cdr3_nt: TGTGCCAGCAGTCATGGACTAGCGTTCACAGATACGCAGTATTTT
cdr3_aa: CASSHGLAFTDTQYF